This T cell receptor (beta chain) was recorded in a study of T cell responses to AZD1222 COVID-19 vaccine. Germline CDR1 is MRHNA and CDR2 is SNTAGT. CDR3 length equals 20 residues. V gave up 8 bases and J gave up 0 bases; unmatched junction bases: 14. Profiled with immunoSEQ multiplex PCR; TCRdb holds only in-frame clones, not every one. This sample has 150,000 or so clones, with more than 70% found just once. The rearrangement joins TRBV6-4 to TRBJ2-2; TRBD2 aligns across 14 bases. This TCR was recovered from an adult in good health. The specimen comprised peripheral blood, sampled on day 0 of AZD1222 vaccination. Here the CDR3 DNA reads TGTGCCAGCGTTCCCCGGACTAGCGGGGGGTATACTTCGAACACCGGGGAGCTGTTTTTT. Residues: CASVPRTSGGYTSNTGELFF.